The 8 T cell receptor beta chains presented below share a single source sample, sequenced in a study of T cells in pancreatic ductal adenocarcinoma. The selected patients with pancreatic ductal adenocarcinoma had surgery but no neoadjuvant therapy. The assay was immunoSEQ multiplex PCR, and TCRdb's table has in-frame clones only and misses some. Found here are 100,000 or so clones, roughly 96% of them singletons; the top ten hold roughly 3%. Material: PBMCs. These receptors were obtained from a human donor with pancreatic ductal adenocarcinoma.

V gene TRBV28 combines with J gene TRBJ2-7, with D unresolved. Germline loops: CDR1 MDHEN, CDR2 SYDVKM. The length of the CDR3 is 12 residues. Trimming removed 4 bases from V and 3 bases from J, with 7 bases in between. This chain's CDR3 is CASSSRIYEQYF. CDR3 sequence (DNA): TGTGCCAGCAGTTCCAGGATCTACGAGCAGTACTTC.

Concerning this clone: At one end, the junction sequence differs from germline, possibly due to a read error. This rearrangement joins TRBV7-2 to TRBJ2-6; the D is unclear. Germline CDR1 reads SGHTA; CDR2 reads FQGNSA. The CDR3 has 15 amino acids. CDR3 nucleotide sequence: TGTGCCAGCAGCTTTTACATCTCTGGTGCCAACGTCCTGACTTTC. Amino acid sequence: CASSFYISGANVLTF.

The chain has TRBV5-6 and TRBJ2-7; 7 bases agree with TRBD2. The V gene's germline CDR1 is SGHDT and CDR2 YYEEEE. Trimming cost V 4 bases and J 0 bases; bases outside gene matches: 7. This CDR3 has 15 amino acids. The CDR3 DNA follows: TGTGCCAGCAGCGGTGGGACTATCTACTCCTACGAGCAGTACTTC. As protein: CASSGGTIYSYEQYF.

The J gene is TRBJ2-1, the V gene TRBV5-1, with 11 bases that match TRBD1. The V segment lost 0 bases and the J segment 6 bases; nucleotides outside the gene matches: 2. The germline CDR1 and CDR2 sequences are SGHRS and YFSETQ. The CDR3 spans 15 residues. The chain's CDR3 is CASSLEGTGGNEQFF. The DNA for the CDR3 is TGCGCCAGCAGCTTGGAAGGGACAGGGGGCAATGAGCAGTTCTTC.

V usage is TRBV5-1 and J usage is TRBJ2-3, with D perhaps TRBD1 (5 bases). CDR3 length: 15 residues. Trimming cost V 0 bases and J 2 bases, with 10 bases left between them. Looked up from germline, CDR1 is SGHRS and CDR2 is YFSETQ. This chain's CDR3 is CASSLGLTATDTQYF. In DNA, the CDR3 is TGCGCCAGCAGCTTGGGACTGACAGCCACAGATACGCAGTATTTT.

The J gene is TRBJ1-5, the V gene TRBV11-2; D is possibly TRBD1 (6 bases). CDR3 length equals 14 residues. V gave up 3 bases and J gave up 9 bases, with 15 bases separating them. Per germline, CDR1 SGHAT and CDR2 FQNNGV. The CDR3 protein is CASSLSDLRGPQHF. The CDR3 DNA reads TGTGCCAGCAGCTTGTCAGATCTCAGGGGGCCCCAGCATTTT.

The rearrangement joins TRBV27 to TRBJ2-7, with 11 bases that match TRBD2. The CDR3 has 14 residues. CDR1 and CDR2 (germline): MNHEY, SMNVEV (reference sequence). V gave up 5 bases and J gave up 6 bases; unmatched junction bases: 6. The CDR3 reads CASSELAGVGEQYF. DNA for the CDR3: TGTGCCAGCAGTGAACTAGCGGGAGTCGGCGAGCAGTACTTC.

The chain recombines TRBV6-1 with TRBJ2-7; 10 bases agree with TRBD2. The length of the CDR3 is 17 residues. Losses at the gene ends were 4 bases for V and 2 bases for J; bases not matched to a gene: 11. CDR1 is MNHNS and CDR2 is SASEGT in the germline V gene. Here the CDR3 DNA reads TGTGCCAGCAGTGTGCGAGCGGGAGGGCTAATACCCTACGAGCAGTACTTC. Translation gives CASSVRAGGLIPYEQYF.